Listed below are T cell receptor beta chains from one sample, sequenced in a study of shared clonotypes between healthy human individuals. Only in-frame clones appear in the TCRdb table, and some are missing; sequencing was by immunoSEQ multiplex PCR. The table has around 990,000 clones, around three quarters seen once; the top ten hold 0.89%. Sequenced material: memory CD4+ T cells from PBMCs. The receptors derive from a man aged 18 to 30 in good health. Some clones in this sample may be carry-over from other donors' samples. Both conserved end residues are part of each CDR3. D genes are given only for firm matches. Clone size, where shown, is once, few, many, or a class for clones that have expanded.

d_call clone_size j_call v_call cdr3_nt cdr3_aa
. . TRBJ1-4 TRBV19 TGTGCCAGTAGTAACCGGGACAAATGTTTTTTT CASSNRDKCFF
TRBD2 . TRBJ2-7 TRBV6-5 TGTGCCAGCAGTTACCCGACTAGCGGGAAGCGCGAGCAGTACTTC CASSYPTSGKREQYF
TRBD1 . TRBJ1-2 TRBV7-2 TGTGCCAGCAGCCAAGGACAGGGGTTAAGTTATGGCTACACCTTC CASSQGQGLSYGYTF
TRBD1 once TRBJ1-4 TRBV18 TGTGCCAGCTCACTAGTCGGACAGGGGATAAATGAAAAACTGTTTTTT CASSLVGQGINEKLFF
. . TRBJ2-5 TRBV5-1 TGCGCCAGCAGCCCAGGGCCCCAAGAGACCCAGTACTTC CASSPGPQETQYF
. once TRBJ2-4 TRBV28 TGTGCCAGCAGTCCTCAGAGGATTCAGTACTTC CASSPQRIQYF
. . TRBJ1-1 TRBV12-5 TGTGCTAGTGGTTTGGAGGGGGGCACTGAAGCTTTCTTT CASGLEGGTEAFF
. . TRBJ2-2 TRBV7-9 TGTGCCAGCAGCTTTTCCGTCGGACCGAACACCGGGGAGCTGTTTTTT CASSFSVGPNTGELFF
. once TRBJ2-2 TRBV25-1 TGTGCCAGCAGTGAATATAAGGGAAACACCGGGGAGCTGTTTTTT CASSEYKGNTGELFF
. . TRBJ2-5 TRBV7-9 TGTGCCAGCAGCTTTCCCAGTAGGAGCGAGACCCAGTACTTC CASSFPSRSETQYF
TRBD1 . TRBJ1-5 TRBV28 TGTGCCAGCAGTTTCCTCTACAGGGGGGGCAATCAGCCCCAGCATTTT CASSFLYRGGNQPQHF
TRBD2 . TRBJ2-6 TRBV5-1 TGCGCCAGCAGCCAACTAGCGTCTGCGGCCAACGTCCTGACTTTC CASSQLASAANVLTF
. . TRBJ1-5 TRBV28 TGTGCCAGCAGTTTAGTGGCAGCCCATCAGCCCCAGCATTTT CASSLVAAHQPQHF
TRBD1 . TRBJ1-5 TRBV18 TGTGCCAGCTCACCACCGACAGGGGATCAGCCCCAGCATTTT CASSPPTGDQPQHF
TRBD1 . TRBJ1-4 TRBV19 TGTGCCAGTAAGAGGGACAGGGGATCTAATGAAAAACTGTTTTTT CASKRDRGSNEKLFF
. . TRBJ2-2 TRBV19 TGTGCCAGTAGTCAGGTGGGGGGCGCATCCACCGGGGAGCTGTTTTTT CASSQVGGASTGELFF
TRBD2 once TRBJ2-5 TRBV7-6 TGTGCCAGCAGCTTAGCGCCCGGACTAGCGGAAGAGACCCAGTACTTC CASSLAPGLAEETQYF
TRBD1 . TRBJ2-3 TRBV4-3 TGCGCCAGCAGCCAAAACCCACCAACAGGGGACAACACAGATACGCAGTATTTT CASSQNPPTGDNTDTQYF
. . TRBJ1-1 TRBV7-8 TGTGCCAGCAGCGCCTTGACAGTAGCCACTGAAGCTTTCTTT CASSALTVATEAFF
. once TRBJ2-1 TRBV5-5 TGTGCCAGCAGCCTAGGGGGTAACGACTACAATGAGCAGTTCTTC CASSLGGNDYNEQFF
. . TRBJ2-3 TRBV30 TGTGCCTGGAGGGCGGACGTCGATACGCAGTATTTT CAWRADVDTQYF
. . TRBJ1-2 TRBV29-1 TGCAGCGTTGAGGGGGGTGTGGGCTACACCTTC CSVEGGVGYTF
. few TRBJ2-1 TRBV12-5 TGTGCTAGTGCCCGGTCGGGCCCCAATGAGCAGTTCTTC CASARSGPNEQFF
TRBD2 once TRBJ2-2 TRBV7-3 TGTGCCAGCAGCTGGCTAGCGGGATCGGGGGAGCTGTTTTTT CASSWLAGSGELFF
. . TRBJ1-1 TRBV13 TGTGCCAGCAGAGCCACCGGTGTGGGGGTAGCTTTCTTT CASRATGVGVAFF
TRBD2 . TRBJ2-3 TRBV9 TGTGCCAGCAGCACCCGAGCGGGATTTTTAACAGATACGCAGTATTTT CASSTRAGFLTDTQYF
. . TRBJ2-5 TRBV6-5 TGTGCCAGCAGTCTAGAGCAGGGGCCATGGGAGACCCAGTACTTC CASSLEQGPWETQYF
TRBD1 . TRBJ2-7 TRBV25-1 TGTGCCAGCAGTACCCCCAGGGGGCTTTCCTACGAGCAGTACTTC CASSTPRGLSYEQYF
. . TRBJ1-1 TRBV2 TGTGCCAGCAGTGTACAGGGAGGACACACTGAAGCTTTCTTT CASSVQGGHTEAFF
. few TRBJ2-1 TRBV5-8 TGTGCCAGCAGCTTGGGACAACTCTCTTACAATGAGCAGTTCTTC CASSLGQLSYNEQFF
. . TRBJ1-3 TRBV28 TGTGCCAGCAGTTTAGGGGGCGCAGGGGGAAACACCATATATTTT CASSLGGAGGNTIYF